This T cell receptor beta chain was profiled in a study of blood T cell repertoires in COVID-19. Germline V lookup: CDR1 SGHVS, CDR2 FNYEAQ. This CDR3 is 17 amino acids long. The trim removed 1 base at V and 6 bases at J, leaving 8 bases unmatched. Profiled with immunoSEQ multiplex PCR; TCRdb holds only in-frame clones, not every one. The sample includes some 300,000 clones, over 80% of them seen just once. The chain employs TRBV7-6 and TRBJ2-2; 10 nucleotides align to TRBD2. The sequencing sample was made of peripheral blood. This clonotype originated in a woman aged 45 to 65 with COVID-19, enrolled during active disease. CDR3 sequence: CASSLVLTSGKAGELFF. CDR3 coding DNA: TGTGCCAGCAGCTTAGTCTTAACTAGCGGGAAAGCCGGGGAGCTGTTTTTT.